Presented here are 28 T cell receptor beta chains from one specimen sequenced in a study of identical twins. TCRdb reprocessed the 5' RACE reads with MiXCR, giving one entry per CDR3 protein. The table has some 500,000 distinct CDR3 sequences, approximately 14% seen once. The sample was also reused in another study, on yellow fever vaccine responses in identical twins.

The sequenced sample consisted of CD4+ T cells sorted from blood. Every receptor here comes from a woman younger than 35 in good health.

This chain uses TRBV9 with TRBJ1-5; 7 bases map to TRBD1. V shed 7 bases, J shed 7 bases, and the junction held 14 bases outside the gene matches. CDR3 size: 15 residues. The germline V gene encodes CDR1 SGDLS and CDR2 YYNGEE. The CDR3 DNA is TGTGCCAGCGCCAGCGGGGACAGTGTTGGACAGCCCCAGCATTTT. Residues: CASASGDSVGQPQHF.

The rearrangement links TRBV6-7 to TRBJ2-1; D is possibly TRBD2 (6 bases). TRBV6-7 is an ORF, and what it does is uncertain. CDR3 length: 15 residues. Trimming removed 0 bases from V and 16 bases from J, with 22 bases in between. The CDR3 region has the DNA TGTGCCAGCAGTTACTCCACGGAGGCTAGCGTCCCCCAATTCTTC. Translating gives CASSYSTEASVPQFF.

This clonotype turned up a few times. The chain employs TRBV7-2 and TRBJ2-5; 11 positions agree with TRBD1. From germline, CDR1 is SGHTA and CDR2 FQGNSA. V lost 5 bases and J lost 5; bases outside the gene matches: 7. The CDR3 extends over 15 amino acids. The CDR3 coding sequence is TGTGCCAGCAGCAAAACCGGGACAGGGGGTGAGACCCAGTACTTC. As protein: CASSKTGTGGETQYF.

This clonotype showed up many times. The chain combines TRBV5-1 with TRBJ2-2, with D unclear. This CDR3 has 14 amino acids. CDR1 and CDR2 from the germline V gene are SGHRS and YFSETQ. Trimming stripped 0 bases from V and 1 base from J, with 4 bases between. CDR3 in DNA: TGCGCCAGCAGCTTGGTTCAGAACACCGGGGAGCTGTTTTTT. It yields the protein CASSLVQNTGELFF.

This clonotype was detected a few times. This rearrangement joins TRBV20-1 to TRBJ2-7, with 10 bases matching TRBD1. The CDR3 length is 14 residues. Germline assignment: CDR1 DFQATT and CDR2 SNEGSKA (reference sequence). J gave up 3 bases and V 4 bases, and 6 bases lay outside the gene matches. The DNA of the CDR3 is TGCAGTGCTACCCTTGACAGGGGGCTCTACGAGCAGTACTTC. Its protein is CSATLDRGLYEQYF.

This clonotype was observed a single time. The J gene is TRBJ2-5, the V gene TRBV7-8; D perhaps matches TRBD2 (6 bases). Germline CDR1 reads SGHVS; CDR2 reads FQNEAQ. V gave up 4 bases and J gave up 5 bases, with 17 bases separating them. The CDR3 length is 15 residues. CDR3 coding DNA: TGTGCCAGCAGCTGGGAGACAGCCGGAGGGGAGACCCAGTACTTC. Translated, it gives CASSWETAGGETQYF.

This sequence joins TRBV4-3 and TRBJ2-3; D is uncertain. The CDR3 length is 17 residues. V was shortened by 0 bases and J by 4 bases, with 17 bases between the two germline ends. Germline V lookup: CDR1 LGHNA, CDR2 YSLEER. CDR3 in DNA: TGCGCCAGCAGCCAAGAATCTCCCGGGTCTGGCGCAGATACGCAGTATTTT. Translating it yields CASSQESPGSGADTQYF.

This clonotype was observed a few times. V gene TRBV6-5 combines with J gene TRBJ1-6, with D possibly TRBD1 on 5 matching bases. From germline, CDR1 is MNHEY and CDR2 SVGAGI. Trimming removed 0 bases at V and 10 bases at J, with 19 bases between. CDR3 length equals 17 residues. CDR3 region: CASSYSLGLFRGSPLHF. CDR3 nucleotides: TGTGCCAGCAGTTACTCCTTGGGACTCTTTAGGGGATCACCCCTCCACTTT.

The table lists this clonotype with a few counts. The chain combines TRBV7-2 with TRBJ2-5; D is uncertain. Germline assignment: CDR1 SGHTA and CDR2 FQGNSA. V lost 2 bases to trimming and J lost 5 bases, with 9 bases between them. The CDR3 contains 13 residues. The CDR3 loop is CASSLWTRETQYF. The CDR3 nucleotides read TGTGCCAGCAGCTTATGGACGCGCGAGACCCAGTACTTC.

This clonotype was observed a handful of times. The genes are TRBV3-1 and TRBJ2-1; TRBD2 aligns across 10 bases. V shed 2 bases, J shed 9 bases, and the junction held 13 bases outside the gene matches. Germline V gene data show CDR1 as LGHDT and CDR2 as YNNKEL (reference sequence). The CDR3 runs to 17 residues. Here the CDR3 reads CASSQWLAGEVAGEQFF. The CDR3 region has the DNA TGTGCCAGCAGCCAATGGCTAGCGGGAGAGGTAGCCGGTGAGCAGTTCTTC.

This clonotype appeared a few times. The chain recombines TRBV7-2 with TRBJ1-5; tentatively, D is TRBD1 (5 bases). CDR1 SGHTA and CDR2 FQGNSA come from the germline V gene. The ends were cut back, 6 bases at V and 0 bases at J, with 15 bases in the middle. The CDR3 spans 16 residues. The CDR3 sequence is CASSPVKGFSNQPQHF. In DNA form, the CDR3 reads TGTGCCAGCAGTCCAGTTAAGGGGTTTAGCAATCAGCCCCAGCATTTT.

The chain is built from TRBV20-1 and TRBJ1-5, with 9 bases identical to TRBD1. V was clipped by 2 bases and J by 6 bases; unmatched bases: 5. The germline gives CDR1 DFQATT, CDR2 SNEGSKA (reference sequence). This CDR3 region has 14 residues. The chain's CDR3 is CSARLGQGLQPQHF. The CDR3 coding sequence is TGCAGTGCTAGACTTGGACAGGGGCTTCAGCCCCAGCATTTT.

The rearrangement uses TRBV5-1 and TRBJ1-2; D not resolved. The V end was cut by 3 bases, the J end by 4 bases, with 16 bases between. The V gene's germline CDR1 is SGHRS and CDR2 YFSETQ. This CDR3 spans 15 amino acids. CDR3 nucleotide sequence: TGCGCCAGCAGCTCTGAGGGAACCATGGGCTATGGCTACACCTTC. Translated: CASSSEGTMGYGYTF. Drawing the rest from reference TRBV5-1 and TRBJ1-2, the complete variable domain is KAGVTQTPRYLIKTRGQQVTLSCSPISGHRSVSWYQQTPGQGLQFLFEYFSETQRNKGNFPGRFSGRQFSNSRSEMNVSTLELGDSALYLCASSSEGTMGYGYTFGSGTRLTVV.

This sequence joins TRBV4-2 and TRBJ2-7, with D perhaps TRBD2 (6 bases). V was cut by 0 bases and J by 0 bases, with 18 bases left in between. There are 18 residues in the CDR3. CDR1 is LGHNA and CDR2 is YNFKEQ in the germline V gene. The CDR3 loop reads CASSQDRDGGSSSYEQYF. DNA of the CDR3: TGTGCCAGCAGCCAAGATCGCGATGGAGGGTCCAGCTCCTACGAGCAGTACTTC.

This clonotype was counted only a few times. The chain joins TRBV3-1 to TRBJ2-1; 8 nucleotides line up with TRBD2. From germline, CDR1 is LGHDT and CDR2 YNNKEL (reference sequence). The CDR3 has 16 residues. V dropped 1 base and J dropped 0; count of bases not matched to a gene: 2. The CDR3 nucleotides are TGTGCCAGCAGCCAAGCGGGGGGGAGCTCCTACAATGAGCAGTTCTTC. Its protein is CASSQAGGSSYNEQFF.

The rearrangement links TRBV29-1 to TRBJ2-7; 8 bases are a match to TRBD1. The V gene end was trimmed by 7 bases and the J gene end by 6 bases; junction bases not matched to a gene: 8. Germline V gene lookup returns CDR1 SQVTM and CDR2 ANQGSEA. CDR3 length: 12 residues. The CDR3 spells CSADGQGREQYF. The DNA of the CDR3 is TGCAGCGCCGATGGACAGGGACGCGAGCAGTACTTC.

This clonotype was recorded at least ten times. The J gene is TRBJ2-1, the V gene TRBV5-1; D possibly corresponds to TRBD2 (5 bases). Germline assignment: CDR1 SGHRS and CDR2 YFSETQ. Trimming pared 0 bases from V and 0 bases from J, leaving 7 bases between. This CDR3 is built from 15 residues. This CDR3 is CASSLGSVSYNEQFF. The CDR3 nucleotides read TGCGCCAGCAGCTTGGGTAGCGTCTCCTACAATGAGCAGTTCTTC.

This clonotype was recorded at least ten times. CDR3 protein: CSVADLQETQYF. CDR3 sequence (DNA): TGCAGCGTTGCAGACTTACAGGAGACCCAGTACTTC. The chain combines TRBV29-1 with TRBJ2-5; D not certain. V dropped 4 bases and J dropped 5 bases, with 11 bases sitting between them. The V gene's germline CDR1 is SQVTM and CDR2 ANQGSEA. The length of the CDR3 is 12 residues.

The chain joins TRBV7-6 to TRBJ2-5, with 12 bases lining up with TRBD2. The V and J ends lost 3 bases and 6 bases, in that order; junction bases with no gene match: 11. The CDR3 consists of 17 residues. The germline V gene has CDR1 SGHVS and CDR2 FNYEAQ. In DNA form, the CDR3 reads TGTGCCAGCAGCTTTTTGACTGGACTAGCGGGGACGAAGACCCAGTACTTC. Residues: CASSFLTGLAGTKTQYF.

As for this clonotype: Being one base from a much bigger clone, this may be a read error. The rearrangement joins TRBV12-3 or TRBV12-4 to TRBJ2-2; 9 nucleotides agree with TRBD2. Trimming removed 8 bases from V and 6 bases from J; junction bases left unmatched: 19. This CDR3 is built from 18 residues. CDR3 sequence: CASCSTRVLAGFPGELFF. The CDR3 region has the DNA TGTGCCAGCTGTTCCACCCGGGTTCTAGCGGGATTTCCCGGGGAGCTGTTTTTT.

The V and J genes are TRBV27 and TRBJ1-1, with TRBD1 matching over 8 bases. The CDR3 is made up of 16 amino acids. The V and J ends lost 8 bases and 5 bases, in that order; junction bases with no gene match: 16. CDR1 is MNHEY, CDR2 SMNVEV, per germline (reference sequence). For the CDR3, the DNA is TGTGCCAGCCCTTCGGGCAGGGGGCAATTTATGACTGAAGCTTTCTTT. As protein: CASPSGRGQFMTEAFF.

This clonotype was detected a few times. The V gene is TRBV6-2 or TRBV6-3, the J gene TRBJ1-5; D is perhaps TRBD1 (5 bases). Trimming left V 2 bases short and J 7 bases short, with 9 bases between. The CDR3 extends over 13 amino acids. From germline, CDR1 is MNHEY and CDR2 SVGEGT. DNA of the CDR3: TGTGCCAGCAGTTACGGTGGGACGCAGCCCCAGCATTTT. Its protein product is CASSYGGTQPQHF.

Only a few counts were recorded for this clonotype. This chain connects TRBV7-6 to TRBJ2-7; 11 nucleotides align to TRBD2. The germline gives CDR1 SGHVS, CDR2 FNYEAQ. After removal of 5 bases from V and 2 bases from J, the junction contained 14 bases not matched to a gene. The CDR3 has 18 residues. The CDR3 reads CASSPQTKLAGVTYEQYF. CDR3 sequence (DNA): TGTGCCAGCAGCCCTCAGACAAAACTAGCGGGGGTGACCTACGAGCAGTACTTC.

The chain is built from TRBV28 and TRBJ2-5; maybe TRBD2 (5 bases). CDR1 MDHEN and CDR2 SYDVKM come from the germline V gene. This CDR3 spans 14 amino acids. Deletions cut 5 bases from V and 5 bases from J, with 15 bases between. In DNA, the CDR3 is TGTGCCAGCAGTCCCTCGGCGGGTCCGGAGACCCAGTACTTC. It encodes CASSPSAGPETQYF.

This chain links TRBV15 with TRBJ2-2; D may match TRBD1 or TRBD2 (5 bases each). Trimming took 6 bases from V and 1 from J, leaving 12 bases between them. Germline assignment: CDR1 LNHNV and CDR2 YYDKDF (reference sequence). This CDR3 is 15 amino acids long. Here the CDR3 DNA reads TGTGCCACCAGAGAAGGGACCCTGAACACCGGGGAGCTGTTTTTT. Residues: CATREGTLNTGELFF.

The sample holds a few counts of this clonotype. The chain employs TRBV10-3 and TRBJ1-5; tentative D call: TRBD1 (6 bases). CDR1 and CDR2 (germline): ENHRY, SYGVKD. The CDR3 runs 14 residues. The germline V and J ends were trimmed by 8 bases and 4 bases, with 15 bases remaining between them. This CDR3 is CAIGPDRTNQPQHF. The DNA of the CDR3 is TGTGCCATCGGACCGGACAGAACTAATCAGCCCCAGCATTTT.

This clonotype was detected ten times or more. The genes are TRBV7-2 and TRBJ2-3; 10 bases match TRBD2. The CDR3 covers 16 residues. Trimming took 2 bases from V and 0 from J; bases not matched to a gene: 2. CDR1 SGHTA and CDR2 FQGNSA come from the germline V gene. Here the CDR3 DNA reads TGTGCCAGCAGCTTACTAGCGGGGGCTAGCACAGATACGCAGTATTTT. Translated: CASSLLAGASTDTQYF.

The sample holds a few counts of this clonotype. V usage is TRBV7-2 and J usage is TRBJ2-4; TRBD1 matches 8 bases. V trimming: 5 bases; J trimming: 2 bases; junction bases outside the gene matches: 8. From germline, CDR1 is SGHTA and CDR2 FQGNSA. The CDR3 runs 16 residues. The CDR3: CASSAGGRTTKNIQYF. The CDR3, as DNA: TGTGCCAGCAGCGCAGGGGGCAGGACCACCAAAAACATTCAGTACTTC.